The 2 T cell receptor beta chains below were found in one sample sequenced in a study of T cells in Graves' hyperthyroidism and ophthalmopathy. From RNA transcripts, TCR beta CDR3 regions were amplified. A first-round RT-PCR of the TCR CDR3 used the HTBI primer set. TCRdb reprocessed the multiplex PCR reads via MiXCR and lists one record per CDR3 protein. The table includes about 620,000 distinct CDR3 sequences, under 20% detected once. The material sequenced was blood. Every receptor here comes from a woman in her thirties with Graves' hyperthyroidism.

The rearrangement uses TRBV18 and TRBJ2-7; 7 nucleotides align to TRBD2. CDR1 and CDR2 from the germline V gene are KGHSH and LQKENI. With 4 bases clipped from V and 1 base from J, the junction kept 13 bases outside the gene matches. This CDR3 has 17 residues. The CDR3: CASSLTLAVGISYEQYF. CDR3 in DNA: TGTGCCAGCTCACTCACCCTAGCGGTGGGGATTTCCTACGAGCAGTACTTC.

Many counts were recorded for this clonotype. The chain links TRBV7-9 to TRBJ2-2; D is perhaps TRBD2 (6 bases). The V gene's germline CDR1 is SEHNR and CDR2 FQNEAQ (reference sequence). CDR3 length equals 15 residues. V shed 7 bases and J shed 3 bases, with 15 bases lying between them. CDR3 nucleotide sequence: TGTGCCAGCACCCCGACTAGTACCTACACCGGGGAGCTGTTTTTT. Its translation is CASTPTSTYTGELFF.